This is a list of T cell receptor beta chains from one sample in a study of cytomegalovirus exposure and HLA in healthy donors. Sequenced by immunoSEQ multiplex PCR; TCRdb stores in-frame clones only, minus some. The table records 200,000 to 250,000 clones, about 85% of them present only once. The sequencing input was PBMCs. The receptors were gathered from a girl aged 2-10 years in good health and CMV-seronegative. Each CDR3 is given without its conserved first and last residue.

j_call v_call cdr3_length cdr3_aa
TRBJ1-2 TRBV7-4 13 ASSYLDRFYYGYT
TRBJ1-3 TRBV7-9 13 ASSSHEAWGNTIY
TRBJ1-6 TRBV6-1 13 ASSVIQGANSPLH
TRBJ2-5 TRBV6-1 13 ASSAGQGGLETQY
TRBJ2-1 TRBV9 9 AAGTANEQF
TRBJ2-1 TRBV27 15 ASSFYEGREFYNEQF
TRBJ2-1 TRBV11-2 12 ASTGLPSYNEQF
TRBJ2-3 TRBV2 13 ASSVDSSSTDTQY
TRBJ1-2 TRBV18 18 ASSPPWIGRGPPFNYGYT
TRBJ2-4 TRBV10-1 11 ASIFGGINIQY
TRBJ1-1 TRBV13 11 ASSLGGSVKAF
TRBJ2-7 TRBV7-8 11 ASSSRQRNEQY
TRBJ2-1 TRBV6-1 10 ASRRGNNEQF
TRBJ2-7 TRBV5-1 13 ASSLTATSSYEQY
TRBJ2-3 TRBV6-5 14 ASSYGLADSTDTQY